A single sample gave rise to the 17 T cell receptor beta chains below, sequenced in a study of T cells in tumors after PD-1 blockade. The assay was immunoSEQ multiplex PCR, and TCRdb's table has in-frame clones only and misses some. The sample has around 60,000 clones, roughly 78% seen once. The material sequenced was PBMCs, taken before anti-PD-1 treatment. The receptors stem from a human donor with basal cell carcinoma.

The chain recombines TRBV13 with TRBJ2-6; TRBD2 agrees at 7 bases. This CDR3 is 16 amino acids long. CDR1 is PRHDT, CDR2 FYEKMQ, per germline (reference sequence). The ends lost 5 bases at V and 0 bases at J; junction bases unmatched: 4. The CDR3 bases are TGTGCCAGCAGCGGATGGGGGGGCTCTGGGGCCAACGTCCTGACTTTC. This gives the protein CASSGWGGSGANVLTF. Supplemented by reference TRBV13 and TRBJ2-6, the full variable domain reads AAGVIQSPRHLIKEKRETATLKCYPIPRHDTVYWYQQGPGQDPQFLISFYEKMQSDKGSIPDRFSAQQFSDYHSELNMSSLELGDSALYFCASSGWGGSGANVLTFGAGSRLTVL.

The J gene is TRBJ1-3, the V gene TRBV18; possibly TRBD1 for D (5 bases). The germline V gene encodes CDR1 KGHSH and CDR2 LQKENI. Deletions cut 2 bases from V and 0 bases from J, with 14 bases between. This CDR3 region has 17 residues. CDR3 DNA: TGTGCCAGCTCACCAGGGGGACGTTCCAGCTCTGGAAACACCATATATTTT. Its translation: CASSPGGRSSSGNTIYF. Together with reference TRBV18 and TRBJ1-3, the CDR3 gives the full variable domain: NAGVMQNPRHLVRRRGQEARLRCSPMKGHSHVYWYRQLPEEGLKFMVYLQKENIIDESGMPKERFSAEFPKEGPSILRIQQVVRGDSAAYFCASSPGGRSSSGNTIYFGEGSWLTVV.

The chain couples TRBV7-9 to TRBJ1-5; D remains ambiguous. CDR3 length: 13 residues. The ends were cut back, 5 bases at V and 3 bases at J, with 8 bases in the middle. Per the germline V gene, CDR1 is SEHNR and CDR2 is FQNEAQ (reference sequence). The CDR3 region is CASSGMNNQPQHF. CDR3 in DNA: TGTGCCAGCAGCGGAATGAACAATCAGCCCCAGCATTTT. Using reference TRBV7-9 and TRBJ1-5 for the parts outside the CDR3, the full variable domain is DTGVSQNPRHKITKRGQNVTFRCDPISEHNRLYWYRQTLGQGPEFLTYFQNEAQLEKSRLLSDRFSAERPKGSFSTLEIQRTEQGDSAMYLCASSGMNNQPQHFGDGTRLSIL.

The DNA of the CDR3 is TGTGCCAGCAGTACAGGAGTGACTTTTGGAAACACCATATATTTT. Its translation: CASSTGVTFGNTIYF. The rearrangement links TRBV6-6 to TRBJ1-3, with D possibly TRBD1 on 5 matching bases. This CDR3 region has 15 residues. Trimming stripped 5 bases from V and 3 bases from J, with 14 bases between. CDR1 and CDR2 (germline): MNHNY, SVGAGI (reference sequence).

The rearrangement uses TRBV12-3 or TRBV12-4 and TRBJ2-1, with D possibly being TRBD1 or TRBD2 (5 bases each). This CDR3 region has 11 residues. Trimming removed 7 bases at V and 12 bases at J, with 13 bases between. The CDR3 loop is CASIGGGPQFF. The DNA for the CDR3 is TGTGCCAGCATTGGGGGTGGGCCGCAGTTCTTC.

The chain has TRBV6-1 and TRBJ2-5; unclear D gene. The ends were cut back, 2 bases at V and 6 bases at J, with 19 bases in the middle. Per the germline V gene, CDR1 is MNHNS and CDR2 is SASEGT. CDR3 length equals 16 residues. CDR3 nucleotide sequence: TGTGCCAGCAGTGAAACGAATTCTGAGCAGTGGAAGACCCAGTACTTC. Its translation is CASSETNSEQWKTQYF.

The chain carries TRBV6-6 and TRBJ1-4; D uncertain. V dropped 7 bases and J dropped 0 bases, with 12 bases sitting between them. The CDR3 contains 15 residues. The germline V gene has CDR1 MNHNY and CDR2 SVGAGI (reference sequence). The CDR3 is CASTKKGSTNEKLFF. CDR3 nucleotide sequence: TGTGCCAGCACCAAGAAGGGATCAACTAATGAAAAACTGTTTTTT.

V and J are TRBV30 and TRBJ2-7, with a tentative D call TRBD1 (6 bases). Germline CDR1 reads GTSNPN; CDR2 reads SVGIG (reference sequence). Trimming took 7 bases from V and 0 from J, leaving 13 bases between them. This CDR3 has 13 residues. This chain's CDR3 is CAFVEDSSYEQYF. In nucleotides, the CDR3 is TGTGCCTTTGTAGAGGACAGCTCCTACGAGCAGTACTTC.

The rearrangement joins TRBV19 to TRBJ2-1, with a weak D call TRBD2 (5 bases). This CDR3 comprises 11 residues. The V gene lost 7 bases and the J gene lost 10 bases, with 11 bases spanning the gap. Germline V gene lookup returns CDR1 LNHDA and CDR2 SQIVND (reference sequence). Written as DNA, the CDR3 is TGTGCCAGTACCTGGAGGCAGGAGCAGTTCTTC. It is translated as CASTWRQEQFF.

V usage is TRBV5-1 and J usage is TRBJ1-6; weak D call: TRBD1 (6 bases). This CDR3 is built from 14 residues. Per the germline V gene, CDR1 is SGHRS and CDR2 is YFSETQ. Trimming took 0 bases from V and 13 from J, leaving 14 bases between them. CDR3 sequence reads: CASSLGQGMVPLHF. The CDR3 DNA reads TGCGCCAGCAGCTTGGGGCAGGGGATGGTCCCCCTCCACTTT.

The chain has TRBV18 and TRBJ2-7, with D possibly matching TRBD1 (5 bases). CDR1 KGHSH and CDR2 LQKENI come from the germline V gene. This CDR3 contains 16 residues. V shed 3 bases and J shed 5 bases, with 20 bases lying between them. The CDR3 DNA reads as TGTGCCAGCTCACCCTTTGGTCCCCAGGGTATTAACGAGCAGTACTTC. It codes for CASSPFGPQGINEQYF.

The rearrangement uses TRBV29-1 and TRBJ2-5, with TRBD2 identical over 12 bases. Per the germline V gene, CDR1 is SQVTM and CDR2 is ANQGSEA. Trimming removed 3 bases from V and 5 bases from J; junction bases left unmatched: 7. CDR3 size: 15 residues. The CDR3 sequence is CSVDRLAGGRETQYF. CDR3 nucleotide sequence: TGCAGCGTTGATCGGCTAGCGGGGGGGCGGGAGACCCAGTACTTC.

CDR3 in amino acids: CASSYRGNTIYF. The CDR3 DNA reads TGTGCCAGCAGTTACAGAGGAAACACCATATATTTT. V is TRBV6-2 or TRBV6-3 and J is TRBJ1-3; D not certain. The ends were cut back, 2 bases at V and 4 bases at J, with 3 bases in the middle. Germline V gene data show CDR1 as MNHEY and CDR2 as SVGEGT. This CDR3 is 12 amino acids long.

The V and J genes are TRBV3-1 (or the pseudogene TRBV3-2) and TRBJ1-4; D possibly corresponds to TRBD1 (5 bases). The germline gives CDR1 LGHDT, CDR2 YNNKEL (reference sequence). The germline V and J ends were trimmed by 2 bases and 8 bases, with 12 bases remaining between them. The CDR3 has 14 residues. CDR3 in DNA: TGTGCCAGCAGCCAAAAGGGACCGGTGGAAAAACTGTTTTTT. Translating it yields CASSQKGPVEKLFF.

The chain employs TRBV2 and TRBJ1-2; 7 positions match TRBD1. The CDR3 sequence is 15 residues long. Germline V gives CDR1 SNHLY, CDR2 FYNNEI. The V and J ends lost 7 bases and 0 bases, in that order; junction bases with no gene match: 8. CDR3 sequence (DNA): TGTGCCAGCAACAAGGGGGCAACAGCTAACTATGGCTACACCTTC. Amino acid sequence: CASNKGATANYGYTF.

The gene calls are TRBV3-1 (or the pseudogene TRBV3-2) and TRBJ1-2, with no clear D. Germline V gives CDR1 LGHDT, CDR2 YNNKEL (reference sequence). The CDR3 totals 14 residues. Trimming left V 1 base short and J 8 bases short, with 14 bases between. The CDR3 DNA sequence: TGTGCCAGCAGCCAAGGGATTGGATCGAAGGGCTACACCTTC. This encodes CASSQGIGSKGYTF.

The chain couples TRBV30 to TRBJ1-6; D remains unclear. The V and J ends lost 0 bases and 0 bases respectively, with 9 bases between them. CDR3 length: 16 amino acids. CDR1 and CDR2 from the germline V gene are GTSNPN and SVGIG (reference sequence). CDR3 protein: CAWSVRETSYNSPLHF. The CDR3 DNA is TGTGCCTGGAGTGTACGGGAGACCTCCTATAATTCACCCCTCCACTTT.